Sequencing of this T cell receptor beta chain was carried out in a study of cytomegalovirus exposure and HLA in healthy donors. About the research overall: Drawn from HLA-typed donors, roughly 87 million unique TCRs were held in an early data release. Broader study findings: Reported findings show TCR beta sequences accurately forecast HLA-A and HLA-B alleles in most subjects. Accounts indicate the classifier identified cytomegalovirus status with strong specificity and sensitivity. Altogether, some 170 TCR beta chains were recorded as cytomegalovirus-associated.

The study ran its PCR with 60 Vbeta and 13 Jbeta primers. Some clones are missing from TCRdb's copy, which holds only in-frame ones; the method was immunoSEQ multiplex PCR. The profile shows about 160,000 clones, roughly three quarters of them singletons. Per the germline V gene, CDR1 is SGHDN and CDR2 is FVKESK. Trimming at V came to 2 bases and at J to 10 bases, leaving 7 bases not matched to a gene. The length of the CDR3 is 15 residues. To note about this clone: Its antigen remains unknown.

The rearrangement links TRBV14 to TRBJ1-4; TRBD1 matches at 10 bases. The clonotype was recovered from a man younger than 35 in good health and CMV-seropositive. Sequencing was done on a sample of PBMCs. As DNA, the CDR3 is TGTGCCAGCAGCCAACCGACAGGGGGCTTTGGAAAACTGTTTTTT. Translation gives CASSQPTGGFGKLFF.